This TCR beta chain came from a study of T cells in localized non-small cell lung cancer. Study-wide findings and caveats: Clonality peaked in uninvolved adjacent lung rather than tumor. Higher T cell density in the blood was associated with longer overall survival, whereas higher adjacent-lung clonality associated with shorter survival. Heterogeneity remains possible, as sequencing covered one tumor region only. Median detection of top 100 tumor clones in adjacent lung was about 60 clones.

This table comes from immunoSEQ multiplex PCR, and its TCRdb copy is limited to in-frame clones, with some not included. The table includes 10,000 to 13,000 clones, 70% to 85% detected once. Deletions cut 0 bases from V and 11 bases from J, with 11 bases between. The CDR3 spans 14 residues. Germline CDR1 and CDR2: SEHNR and FQNEAQ (reference sequence). The sample holds a few counts of this clone. Its antigen is currently unknown. The sample was peripheral blood, taken before any cancer treatment. This receptor was obtained from an older male donor with stage I lung adenocarcinoma. The genes are TRBV7-9 and TRBJ1-6, with D perhaps matching TRBD1 (6 bases). The CDR3 nucleotides are TGTGCCAGCAGCTTAGCAGGGGGTTTTGCACCCCTCCACTTT. This gives the protein CASSLAGGFAPLHF.